This record concerns one TCR beta chain sequence. What antigen it recognizes has not been identified. The sample holds no much larger clone one base away, and base qualities are not on file. Whole blood was collected in K2EDTA tubes by collaborating institutions according to the institutions' own protocols. For TCRbeta analysis, collaborator samples were shipped as frozen whole blood, as isolated PBMCs, or as DNA extracted from either sample type. TCRbeta CDR3 regions were amplified from genomic DNA using the immunoSEQ Assay, a bias-controlled multiplex PCR. For the original study's pipeline: Within the assay, amplification of reference gene primers was used to estimate how many nucleated cells each sample contained. Sequence reads were collapsed and filtered to measure the absolute abundance of every unique TCRbeta CDR3 rearrangement. For each sample, productive Simpson clonality was calculated as the square root of Simpson's diversity index across productive rearrangements. The clones in this table, taken by TCRdb from immuneACCESS, are in-frame only. Not every clone is retained; where verified, under half of the shortfall comes from an unresolved V gene, and the cause of the rest is unknown. D and trimming come from the DNA, and the V and J calls and clone size come from that table. The sample table holds 55,000 to 70,000 clones, of which around 87% were seen once. In total, the top ten clones hold about 7.2% of the sample.

The data originate from a study of blood T cell repertoires in COVID-19 (TCRdb year 2020). Study-level background: Collaborator samples came from the United States, Italy and Spain and covered acute and convalescent phases of COVID-19. The material from the prospective study consisted of cDNA or gDNA derived from T cells, B-cell-depleted T cells, or PBMCs. The dataset comprised deeply sampled blood TCRbeta repertoires from subjects exposed to, actively infected with, or recovered from COVID-19. The repertoires were released in a freely available public database intended as a resource for research on the immune response to SARS-CoV-2. The samples were drawn from two sources: the first 160 participants of the ongoing ImmuneRACE study, and fewer than 1,500 subjects contributed by 6 global collaborators. Sample metadata almost always included a de-identified subject ID, COVID-19 status, age in years and sex. Where available, HLA class I and class II types were taken from metadata supplied by the sample provider and were not determined by assay-based typing. What the work shows at the level of the full study, not this receptor alone: The quantity of clinical and demographic metadata differed by source and by participant and was supplied without curation.

Compared with germline, V lacks 6 bases and J lacks 4 bases; bases without a gene match: 1. The CDR3 covers 13 residues, taking in both the cysteine and the phenylalanine. Only the CDR3 region is kept as DNA, spanning 39 bases read in frame from base 1. CDR1 is given as SNHLY and CDR2 as FYNNEI, both from the germline V gene. Sequencing was performed on peripheral blood. The clonotype was recovered from a man aged 60 to 69 with active or convalescent COVID-19. The chain was built from TRBV2 and TRBJ2-1, and 9 junctional nucleotides match TRBD2. DNA sequence: TGTGCCAGCAGACTAGCGGGTTACAATGAGCAGTTCTTC. Its coded protein is CASRLAGYNEQFF.